Listed here are 17 T cell receptor beta chains from one sample, sequenced in a study of shared clonotypes between healthy human individuals. Here immunoSEQ multiplex PCR was the method, and the copy in TCRdb shows in-frame clones only, minus some. The data show 2 million to 2.5 million clones, around 96% seen once. Naive CD8 isolation took CD45RO-negative cells positively selected for CCR7 and excluded terminally differentiated effector memory CD45RA+ cells. Material for sequencing was naive CD8+ T cells sorted from blood. The receptors stem from a man aged 18-30 years in good health.

The chain has TRBV6-4 and TRBJ2-4; TRBD1 or TRBD2 may be the D gene (5 bases each). CDR1 and CDR2 (germline): MRHNA, SNTAGT. V was pared by 6 bases and J by 9 bases, with 21 bases between. The CDR3 has 15 amino acids. Here the CDR3 DNA reads TGTGCCAGCAGACCCGGGACCTATAGTCAGGGCATTCAGTACTTC. This codes for CASRPGTYSQGIQYF.

The rearrangement uses TRBV7-9 and TRBJ2-1; 10 bases line up with TRBD2. Germline V gene data show CDR1 as SEHNR and CDR2 as FQNEAQ (reference sequence). After removal of 5 bases from V and 0 bases from J, the junction contained 13 bases not matched to a gene. The CDR3 runs to 19 residues. CDR3: CASSPLPGTSDHSYNEQFF. The CDR3 DNA sequence: TGTGCCAGCAGCCCATTACCGGGGACTAGCGACCACTCCTACAATGAGCAGTTCTTC.

The chain couples TRBV7-9 to TRBJ1-2; D possibly corresponds to TRBD1 (6 bases). Trimming removed 3 bases from V and 4 bases from J, with 12 bases in between. CDR1 is SEHNR, CDR2 FQNEAQ, per germline (reference sequence). The CDR3 consists of 14 residues. The CDR3 loop is CASSFGQTSYGYTF. The CDR3 nucleotides are TGTGCCAGCAGCTTCGGACAGACCAGCTATGGCTACACCTTC.

This chain uses TRBV7-9 with TRBJ2-3; 9 positions match TRBD1. The CDR3 is made up of 15 amino acids. The trim removed 1 base at V and 6 bases at J, leaving 5 bases unmatched. CDR1 and CDR2 (germline): SEHNR, FQNEAQ (reference sequence). This CDR3 is CASSLGGTGKDTQYF. The CDR3 bases are TGTGCCAGCAGCTTAGGGGGGACAGGGAAGGATACGCAGTATTTT.

The chain couples TRBV29-1 to TRBJ2-7, with D perhaps assigned TRBD1 or TRBD2 (5 bases each). Deletions cut 1 base from V and 2 bases from J, with 9 bases between. The V gene's germline CDR1 is SQVTM and CDR2 ANQGSEA. The CDR3 is 13 residues long. The CDR3 region has the DNA TGCAGCGTTGAAGTGGGGGAACCCTACGAGCAGTACTTC. Protein product: CSVEVGEPYEQYF.

This chain links TRBV27 with TRBJ2-7; D not certain. From germline, CDR1 is MNHEY and CDR2 SMNVEV (reference sequence). This CDR3 is built from 15 residues. V was clipped by 0 bases and J by 2 bases, with 11 bases between them. The CDR3 DNA follows: TGTGCCAGCAGTTTATCGAGCAAGGGTACCTACGAGCAGTACTTC. This sequence encodes CASSLSSKGTYEQYF.

CDR3 in DNA: TGTGCCAGCAGTTTGAGACTAGCGGGGACGGAAGGGGAGCAGTACTTC. This codes for CASSLRLAGTEGEQYF. The rearrangement links TRBV7-6 to TRBJ2-7; 11 nucleotides align to TRBD2. Germline V gene lookup returns CDR1 SGHVS and CDR2 FNYEAQ. The CDR3 totals 16 residues. The trim removed 6 bases at V and 7 bases at J, leaving 14 bases unmatched.

The rearrangement links TRBV11-2 to TRBJ2-4; D gene unclear. This CDR3 has 12 amino acids. Trimming stripped 5 bases from V and 9 bases from J, with 11 bases between. The germline gives CDR1 SGHAT, CDR2 FQNNGV. The CDR3, as DNA: TGTGCCAGCAGCCCCACCTCGGGCATTCAGTACTTC. Translated, it gives CASSPTSGIQYF. The entire variable domain, with the rest obtained from reference TRBV11-2 and TRBJ2-4, is as follows: EAGVAQSPRYKIIEKRQSVAFWCNPISGHATLYWYQQILGQGPKLLIQFQNNGVVDDSQLPKDRFSAERLKGVDSTLKIQPAKLEDSAVYLCASSPTSGIQYFGAGTRLSVL.

The rearrangement uses TRBV27 and TRBJ1-6; 9 nucleotides align to TRBD1. Germline values: CDR1 MNHEY, CDR2 SMNVEV (reference sequence). V dropped 9 bases and J dropped 7; count of bases not matched to a gene: 7. The CDR3 spans 14 residues. The CDR3 DNA sequence: TGTGCCAGTGGTACGACAGGGGGAAATTCACCCCTCCACTTT. Translated: CASGTTGGNSPLHF.

The V gene is TRBV28, the J gene TRBJ1-1; D unclear. The CDR3 contains 13 residues. The germline CDR1 and CDR2 sequences are MDHEN and SYDVKM. Trimming stripped 4 bases from V and 6 bases from J, with 12 bases between. For the CDR3, the DNA is TGTGCCAGCAGTTATCTTATTGGGTCTGAAGCTTTCTTT. Its translation: CASSYLIGSEAFF.

The V and J genes are TRBV19 and TRBJ2-7, with D unclear. V shed 7 bases and J shed 6 bases, with 10 bases lying between them. CDR3 size: 11 residues. Germline V gene data show CDR1 as LNHDA and CDR2 as SQIVND (reference sequence). CDR3 sequence reads: CASTSESEQYF. CDR3 sequence (DNA): TGTGCCAGTACCTCTGAGTCCGAGCAGTACTTC.

The chain has TRBV11-2 and TRBJ2-1, with D uncertain. Germline CDR1 and CDR2: SGHAT and FQNNGV. Trimming shortened V by 6 bases and J by 8 bases, and 14 bases separated the two germline ends. The CDR3 has 13 residues. CDR3 nucleotide sequence: TGTGCCAGCAGAGCTGACTGGAAGGATGAGCAGTTCTTC. This sequence encodes CASRADWKDEQFF.

The V gene is TRBV7-9, the J gene TRBJ2-7, with D perhaps matching TRBD2 (5 bases). The CDR3 has 13 amino acids. V shed 5 bases and J shed 7 bases, with 15 bases lying between them. CDR1 is SEHNR and CDR2 is FQNEAQ in the germline V gene (reference sequence). CDR3 loop: CASSDSTRGEQYF. CDR3 nucleotide sequence: TGTGCCAGCAGCGACTCGACCCGGGGTGAGCAGTACTTC.

The chain has TRBV9 and TRBJ2-7, with D unresolved. The ends were cut back, 0 bases at V and 0 bases at J, with 10 bases in the middle. There are 15 residues in the CDR3. Germline V gene sequence: CDR1 SGDLS, CDR2 YYNGEE. CDR3 sequence reads: CASSVGPEYSYEQYF. The CDR3 nucleotides read TGTGCCAGCAGCGTAGGGCCCGAGTACTCCTACGAGCAGTACTTC. The full variable domain, rest sourced from reference TRBV9 and TRBJ2-7, is DSGVTQTPKHLITATGQRVTLRCSPRSGDLSVYWYQQSLDQGLQFLIQYYNGEERAKGNILERFSAQQFPDLHSELNLSSLELGDSALYFCASSVGPEYSYEQYFGPGTRLTVT.

V is TRBV10-1 and J is TRBJ2-3; D gene ambiguous. The CDR3 covers 15 residues. Germline lookup yields CDR1 WNHNN and CDR2 SYGVQD (reference sequence). V was trimmed by 2 bases and J by 2 bases, leaving 11 bases between them. DNA for the CDR3: TGCGCCAGCAGTGAGCTGGATCCACCCACAGATACGCAGTATTTT. Translation: CASSELDPPTDTQYF.

The chain combines TRBV6-6 with TRBJ2-1; D may match TRBD1 or TRBD2 (6 bases each). CDR1 is MNHNY, CDR2 SVGAGI, per germline (reference sequence). The CDR3 covers 14 residues. V was cut by 7 bases and J by 0 bases, with 10 bases left in between. The CDR3 loop is CASNGGPSYNEQFF. CDR3 sequence (DNA): TGTGCCAGCAACGGGGGCCCCTCCTACAATGAGCAGTTCTTC.

V gene TRBV7-6 combines with J gene TRBJ2-7; 13 nucleotides align to TRBD2. Germline loops: CDR1 SGHVS, CDR2 FNYEAQ. The CDR3 loop spans 17 amino acids. The V and J ends lost 7 bases and 7 bases, in that order; junction bases with no gene match: 16. CDR3 DNA sequence: TGTGCCAGCACCCTTTTGACCGGGACTAGCGGGATGGGAGAGCAGTACTTC. Translating it yields CASTLLTGTSGMGEQYF.